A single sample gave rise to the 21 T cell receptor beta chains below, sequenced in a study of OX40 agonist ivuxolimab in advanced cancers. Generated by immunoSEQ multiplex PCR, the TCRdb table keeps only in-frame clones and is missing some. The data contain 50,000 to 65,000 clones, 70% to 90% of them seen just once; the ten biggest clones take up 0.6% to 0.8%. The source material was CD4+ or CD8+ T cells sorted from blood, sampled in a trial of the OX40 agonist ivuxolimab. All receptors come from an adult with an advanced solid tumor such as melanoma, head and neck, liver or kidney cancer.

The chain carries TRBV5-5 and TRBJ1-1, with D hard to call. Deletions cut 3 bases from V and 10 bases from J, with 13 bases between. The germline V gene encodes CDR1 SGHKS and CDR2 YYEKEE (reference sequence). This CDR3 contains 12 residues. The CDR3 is CASSSRPGGAFF. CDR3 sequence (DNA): TGTGCCAGCAGCTCTCGGCCTGGTGGAGCTTTCTTT.

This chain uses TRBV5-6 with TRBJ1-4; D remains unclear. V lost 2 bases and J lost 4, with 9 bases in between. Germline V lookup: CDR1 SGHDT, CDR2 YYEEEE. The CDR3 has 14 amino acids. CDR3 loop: CASSFSGHNEKLFF. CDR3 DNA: TGTGCCAGCAGCTTCTCCGGTCATAATGAAAAACTGTTTTTT.

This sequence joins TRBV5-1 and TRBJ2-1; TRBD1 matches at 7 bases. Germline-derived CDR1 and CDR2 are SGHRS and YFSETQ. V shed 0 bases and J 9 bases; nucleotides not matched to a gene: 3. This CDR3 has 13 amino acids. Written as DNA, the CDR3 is TGCGCCAGCAGCTTGGGACAGGGCTTTGAGCAGTTCTTC. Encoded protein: CASSLGQGFEQFF.

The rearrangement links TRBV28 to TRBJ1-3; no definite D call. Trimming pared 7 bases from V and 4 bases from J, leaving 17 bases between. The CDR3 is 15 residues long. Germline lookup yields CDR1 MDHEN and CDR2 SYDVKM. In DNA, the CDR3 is TGTGCCAGCAACTCCTTTCTGGGCGGGGGAAACACCATATATTTT. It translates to CASNSFLGGGNTIYF.

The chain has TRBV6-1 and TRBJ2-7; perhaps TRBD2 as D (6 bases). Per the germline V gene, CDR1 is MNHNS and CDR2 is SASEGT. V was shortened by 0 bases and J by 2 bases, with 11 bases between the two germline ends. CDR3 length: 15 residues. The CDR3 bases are TGTGCCAGCAGTGAAGCCGGCGGCGGGGCCTACGAGCAGTACTTC. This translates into CASSEAGGGAYEQYF.

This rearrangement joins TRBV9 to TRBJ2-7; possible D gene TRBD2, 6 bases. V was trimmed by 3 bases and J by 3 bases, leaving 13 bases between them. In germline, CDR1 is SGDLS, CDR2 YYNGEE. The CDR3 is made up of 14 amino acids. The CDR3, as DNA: TGTGCCAGCAGCGAACGTTGGGAGGACTACGAGCAGTACTTC. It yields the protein CASSERWEDYEQYF.

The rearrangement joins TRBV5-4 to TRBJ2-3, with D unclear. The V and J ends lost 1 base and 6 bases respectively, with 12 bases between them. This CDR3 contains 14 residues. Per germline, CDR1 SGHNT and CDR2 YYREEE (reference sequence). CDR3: CASSLSSGLDTQYF. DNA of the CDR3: TGTGCCAGCAGCTTGAGTTCTGGTTTGGATACGCAGTATTTT.

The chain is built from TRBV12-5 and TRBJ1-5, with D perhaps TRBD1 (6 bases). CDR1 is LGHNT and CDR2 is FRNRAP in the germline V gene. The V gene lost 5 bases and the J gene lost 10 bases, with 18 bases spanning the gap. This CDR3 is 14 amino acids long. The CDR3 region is CASGGSGGQGPQHF. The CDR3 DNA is TGTGCTAGTGGTGGATCCGGGGGGCAGGGACCCCAGCATTTT.

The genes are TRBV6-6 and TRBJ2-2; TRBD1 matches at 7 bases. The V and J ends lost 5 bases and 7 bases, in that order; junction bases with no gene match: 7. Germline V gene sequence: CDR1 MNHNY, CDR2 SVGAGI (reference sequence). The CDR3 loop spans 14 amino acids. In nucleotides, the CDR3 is TGTGCCAGCAGTACCGACAGGGTGGTCGGGGAGCTGTTTTTT. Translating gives CASSTDRVVGELFF.

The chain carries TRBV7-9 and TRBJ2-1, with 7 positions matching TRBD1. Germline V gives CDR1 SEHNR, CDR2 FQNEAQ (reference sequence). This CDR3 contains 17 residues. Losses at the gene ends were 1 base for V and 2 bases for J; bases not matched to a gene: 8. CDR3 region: CASSLGSGQPAYNEQFF. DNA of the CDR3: TGTGCCAGCAGCTTAGGATCGGGACAGCCAGCCTACAATGAGCAGTTCTTC.

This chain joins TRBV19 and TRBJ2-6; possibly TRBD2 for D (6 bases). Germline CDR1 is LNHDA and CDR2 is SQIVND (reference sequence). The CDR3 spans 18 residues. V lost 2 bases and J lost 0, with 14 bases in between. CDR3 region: CASSILGGHNSGANVLTF. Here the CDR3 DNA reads TGTGCCAGTAGTATACTCGGGGGTCACAACTCTGGGGCCAACGTCCTGACTTTC.

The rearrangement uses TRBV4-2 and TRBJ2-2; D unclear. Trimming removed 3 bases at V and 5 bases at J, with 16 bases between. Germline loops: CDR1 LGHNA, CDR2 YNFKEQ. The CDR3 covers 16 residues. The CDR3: CASSQDGPPVTGELFF. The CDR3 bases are TGTGCCAGCAGCCAGGACGGTCCCCCGGTGACCGGGGAGCTGTTTTTT.

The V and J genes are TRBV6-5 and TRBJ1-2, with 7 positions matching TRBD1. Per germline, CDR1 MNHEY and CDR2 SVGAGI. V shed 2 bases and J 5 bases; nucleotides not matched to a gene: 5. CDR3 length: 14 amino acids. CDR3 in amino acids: CASSYTGQPYGYTF. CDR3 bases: TGTGCCAGCAGTTACACGGGACAGCCTTATGGCTACACCTTC.

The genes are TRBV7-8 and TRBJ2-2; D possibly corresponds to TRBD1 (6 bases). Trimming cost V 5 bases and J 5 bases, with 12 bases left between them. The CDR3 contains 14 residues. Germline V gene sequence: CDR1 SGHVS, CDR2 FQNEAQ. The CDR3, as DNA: TGTGCCAGCAGCACGCGCAGGGGTACCGGGGAGCTGTTTTTT. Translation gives CASSTRRGTGELFF.

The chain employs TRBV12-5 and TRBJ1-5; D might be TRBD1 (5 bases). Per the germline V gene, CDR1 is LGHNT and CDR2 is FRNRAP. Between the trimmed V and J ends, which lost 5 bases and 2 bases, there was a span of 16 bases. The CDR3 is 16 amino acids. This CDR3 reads CASGPGLSVGNQPQHF. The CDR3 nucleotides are TGTGCTAGTGGTCCGGGACTGTCTGTCGGCAATCAGCCCCAGCATTTT.

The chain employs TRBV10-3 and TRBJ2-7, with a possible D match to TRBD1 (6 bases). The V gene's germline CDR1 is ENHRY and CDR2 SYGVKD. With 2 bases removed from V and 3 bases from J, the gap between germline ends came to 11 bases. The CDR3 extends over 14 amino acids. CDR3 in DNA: TGTGCCATCAGTGAGCGACAGGAGATCTACGAGCAGTACTTC. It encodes CAISERQEIYEQYF.

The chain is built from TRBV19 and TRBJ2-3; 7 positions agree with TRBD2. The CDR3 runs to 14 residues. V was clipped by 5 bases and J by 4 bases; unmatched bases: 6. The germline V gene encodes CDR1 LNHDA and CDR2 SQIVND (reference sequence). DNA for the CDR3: TGTGCCAGTAGTTGGGACCTAGCGGCAGATACGCAGTATTTT. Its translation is CASSWDLAADTQYF.

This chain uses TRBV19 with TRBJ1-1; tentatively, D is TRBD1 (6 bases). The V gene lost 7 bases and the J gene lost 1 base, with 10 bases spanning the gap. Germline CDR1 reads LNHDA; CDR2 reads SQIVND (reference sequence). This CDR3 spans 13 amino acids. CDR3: CASIQTGNTEAFF. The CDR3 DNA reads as TGTGCCAGTATCCAGACAGGGAACACTGAAGCTTTCTTT.

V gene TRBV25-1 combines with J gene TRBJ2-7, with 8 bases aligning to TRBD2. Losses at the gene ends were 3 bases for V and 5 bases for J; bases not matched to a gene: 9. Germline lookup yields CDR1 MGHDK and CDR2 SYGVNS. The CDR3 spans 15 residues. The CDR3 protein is CASSEVGGVTHEQYF. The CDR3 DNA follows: TGTGCCAGCAGTGAGGTCGGGGGGGTCACCCACGAGCAGTACTTC.

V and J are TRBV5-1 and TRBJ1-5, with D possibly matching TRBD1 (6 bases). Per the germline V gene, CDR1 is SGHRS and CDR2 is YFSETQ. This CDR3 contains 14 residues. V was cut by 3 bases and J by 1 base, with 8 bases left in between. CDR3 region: CASSSGESNQPQHF. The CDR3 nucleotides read TGCGCCAGCAGCTCAGGGGAGAGCAATCAGCCCCAGCATTTT.

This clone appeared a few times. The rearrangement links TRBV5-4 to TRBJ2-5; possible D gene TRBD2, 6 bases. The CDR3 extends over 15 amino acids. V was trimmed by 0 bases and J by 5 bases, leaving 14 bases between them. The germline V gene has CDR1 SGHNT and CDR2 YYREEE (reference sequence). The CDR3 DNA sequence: TGTGCCAGCAGCTTGGCAGGAGGGGCGGAGGAGACCCAGTACTTC. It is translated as CASSLAGGAEETQYF.